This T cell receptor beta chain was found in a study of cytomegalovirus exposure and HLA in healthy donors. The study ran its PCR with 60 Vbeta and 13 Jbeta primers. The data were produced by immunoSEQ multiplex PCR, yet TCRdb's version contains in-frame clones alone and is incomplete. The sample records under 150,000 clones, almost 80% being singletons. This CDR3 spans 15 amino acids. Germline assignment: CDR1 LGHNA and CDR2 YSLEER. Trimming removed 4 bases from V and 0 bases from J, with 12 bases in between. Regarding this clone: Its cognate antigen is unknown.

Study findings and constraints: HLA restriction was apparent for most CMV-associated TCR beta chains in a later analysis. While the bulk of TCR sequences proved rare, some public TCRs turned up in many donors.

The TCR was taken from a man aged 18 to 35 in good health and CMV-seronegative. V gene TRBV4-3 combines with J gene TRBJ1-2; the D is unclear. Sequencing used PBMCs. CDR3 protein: CASSRGRQTNYGYTF. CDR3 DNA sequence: TGCGCCAGCAGCCGAGGGAGGCAAACTAACTATGGCTACACCTTC.